The clone carrying this TCR beta chain was observed a few times. V gave up 5 bases and J gave up 0 bases, with 14 bases separating them. CDR1 MDHEN and CDR2 SYDVKM come from the germline V gene. This CDR3 region has 17 residues. This entry comes from a study of blood T cells in healthy people across ages. The use of a sample-barcoded 5' primer and a J-beta primer mix characterized a second PCR of roughly 7 to 12 cycles. TCRdb re-derived calls from the 5' RACE reads in MiXCR, one entry per CDR3 protein. This repertoire shows over a million distinct CDR3 sequences, around 39% found once; its top ten account for around 8%.

Sequenced input: blood. This TCR was sampled from a woman between 18 and 29 years old in good health. The chain joins TRBV28 to TRBJ2-6, with D perhaps TRBD1 or TRBD2 (5 bases each). CDR3 in amino acids: CASSPRGFYSGANVLTF. The CDR3 DNA sequence: TGTGCCAGCAGTCCCCGGGGCTTCTACTCTGGGGCCAACGTCCTGACTTTC.